Below, 4 T cell receptor beta chains from the same sample are listed, as sequenced in a study of T cell repertoires in cytomegalovirus infection. From the reads, TCRdb called clonotypes with MiXCR, one entry per CDR3 protein. The table includes 270,000 or so distinct CDR3 sequences, about 18% detected once. What was sequenced was CD8+ T cells from PBMCs. Every receptor here comes from a human donor in good health (CMV status not recorded). Some clones in this sample may be carry-over from other donors' samples.

The chain's CDR3 is CASQGVNTEAFF. For the CDR3, the DNA is TGTGCCAGTCAGGGGGTTAACACTGAAGCTTTCTTT. The genes are TRBV13 and TRBJ1-1, with TRBD1 matching over 7 bases. The ends lost 9 bases at V and 2 bases at J; junction bases unmatched: 3. CDR3 length: 12 amino acids. Germline assignment: CDR1 PRHDT and CDR2 FYEKMQ (reference sequence).

This clonotype was picked up many times. The CDR3 loop reads CASSFVSQGLLGYTF. CDR3 nucleotide sequence: TGTGCCAGCAGCTTCGTTTCTCAAGGGCTGCTCGGCTACACCTTC. The chain joins TRBV7-2 to TRBJ1-2; D is ambiguous. Germline lookup yields CDR1 SGHTA and CDR2 FQGNSA. CDR3 length equals 15 residues. Trimming took 3 bases from V and 8 from J, leaving 19 bases between them.

This clonotype was recorded many times. The J gene is TRBJ1-1, the V gene TRBV7-3; maybe TRBD1 (5 bases). The length of the CDR3 is 15 residues. Germline lookup yields CDR1 SGHTA and CDR2 FQGTGA. The V gene lost 5 bases and the J gene lost 1 base, with 14 bases spanning the gap. CDR3 bases: TGTGCCAGCAGCCTCTCGGCGGGGGAGAACACTGAAGCTTTCTTT. This gives the protein CASSLSAGENTEAFF.

This clonotype was seen many times. This chain joins TRBV7-6 and TRBJ1-3, with D uncertain. Trimming shortened V by 7 bases and J by 4 bases, and 5 bases separated the two germline ends. The CDR3 spans 11 residues. CDR1 and CDR2 (germline): SGHVS, FNYEAQ. The DNA for the CDR3 is TGTGCCAGCATTTCGGGAAACACCATATATTTT. This sequence encodes CASISGNTIYF.